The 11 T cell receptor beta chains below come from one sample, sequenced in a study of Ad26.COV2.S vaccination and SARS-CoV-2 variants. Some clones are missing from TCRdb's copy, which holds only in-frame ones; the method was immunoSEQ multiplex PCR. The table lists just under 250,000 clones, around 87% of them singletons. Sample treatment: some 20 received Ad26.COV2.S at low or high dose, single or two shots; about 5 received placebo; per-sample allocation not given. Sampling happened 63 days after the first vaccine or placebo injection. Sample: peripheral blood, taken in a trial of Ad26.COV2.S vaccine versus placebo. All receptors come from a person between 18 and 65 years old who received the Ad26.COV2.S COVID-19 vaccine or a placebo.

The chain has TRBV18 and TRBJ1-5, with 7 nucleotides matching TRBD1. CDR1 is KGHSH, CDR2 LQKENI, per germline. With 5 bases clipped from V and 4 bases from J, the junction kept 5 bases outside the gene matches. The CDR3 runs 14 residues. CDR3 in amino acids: CASSTTRGNQPQHF. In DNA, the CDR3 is TGTGCCAGCTCAACGACCAGGGGGAATCAGCCCCAGCATTTT.

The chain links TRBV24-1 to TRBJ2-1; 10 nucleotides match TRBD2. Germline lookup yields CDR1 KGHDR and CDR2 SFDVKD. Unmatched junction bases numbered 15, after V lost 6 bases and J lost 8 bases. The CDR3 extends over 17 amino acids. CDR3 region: CATSIRSAASGSYEQFF. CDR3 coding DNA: TGTGCCACCAGTATAAGGTCTGCGGCTAGCGGGAGCTATGAGCAGTTCTTC.

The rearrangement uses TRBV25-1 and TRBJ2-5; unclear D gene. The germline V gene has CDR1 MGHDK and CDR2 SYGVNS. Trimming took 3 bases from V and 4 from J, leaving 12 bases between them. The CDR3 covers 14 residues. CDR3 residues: CASSDLHKIETQYF. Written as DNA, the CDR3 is TGTGCCAGCAGTGATCTCCACAAAATAGAGACCCAGTACTTC. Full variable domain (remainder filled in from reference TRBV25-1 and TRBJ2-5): EADIYQTPRYLVIGTGKKITLECSQTMGHDKMYWYQQDPGMELHLIHYSYGVNSTEKGDLSSESTVSRIRTEHFPLTLESARPSHTSQYLCASSDLHKIETQYFGPGTRLLVL.

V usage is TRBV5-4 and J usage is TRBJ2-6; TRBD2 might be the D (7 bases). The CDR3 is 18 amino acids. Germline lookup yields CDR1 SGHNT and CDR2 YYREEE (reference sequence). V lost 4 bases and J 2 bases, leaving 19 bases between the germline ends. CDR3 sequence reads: CASSPLGGGGPGANVLTF. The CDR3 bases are TGTGCCAGCAGCCCCCTGGGAGGGGGAGGTCCTGGGGCCAACGTCCTGACTTTC.

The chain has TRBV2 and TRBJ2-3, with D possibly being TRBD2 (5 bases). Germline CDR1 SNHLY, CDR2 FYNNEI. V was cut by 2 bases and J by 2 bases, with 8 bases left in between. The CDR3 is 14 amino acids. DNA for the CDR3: TGTGCCAGCAGTGAAATAGCGCACACAGATACGCAGTATTTT. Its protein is CASSEIAHTDTQYF. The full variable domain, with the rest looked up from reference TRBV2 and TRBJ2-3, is EPEVTQTPSHQVTQMGQEVILRCVPISNHLYFYWYRQILGQKVEFLVSFYNNEISEKSEIFDDQFSVERPDGSNFTLKIRSTKLEDSAMYFCASSEIAHTDTQYFGPGTRLTVL.

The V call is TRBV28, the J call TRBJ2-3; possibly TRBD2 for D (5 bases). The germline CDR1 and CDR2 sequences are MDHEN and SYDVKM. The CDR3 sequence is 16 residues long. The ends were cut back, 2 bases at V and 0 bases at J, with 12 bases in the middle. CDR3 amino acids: CASSLRAAFSTDTQYF. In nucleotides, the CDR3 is TGTGCCAGCAGTTTAAGAGCGGCGTTTAGCACAGATACGCAGTATTTT.

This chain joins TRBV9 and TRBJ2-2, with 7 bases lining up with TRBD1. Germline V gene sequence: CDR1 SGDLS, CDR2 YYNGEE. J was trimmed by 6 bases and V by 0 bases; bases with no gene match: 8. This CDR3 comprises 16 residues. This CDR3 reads CASSVEHRGSAGELFF. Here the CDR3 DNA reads TGTGCCAGCAGCGTAGAGCACAGGGGATCCGCCGGGGAGCTGTTTTTT.

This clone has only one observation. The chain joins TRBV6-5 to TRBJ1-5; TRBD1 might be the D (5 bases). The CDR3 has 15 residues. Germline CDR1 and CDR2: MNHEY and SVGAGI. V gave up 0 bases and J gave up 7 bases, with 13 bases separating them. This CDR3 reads CASSYSTAPGQPQHF. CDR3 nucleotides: TGTGCCAGCAGTTACTCGACAGCCCCAGGCCAGCCCCAGCATTTT.

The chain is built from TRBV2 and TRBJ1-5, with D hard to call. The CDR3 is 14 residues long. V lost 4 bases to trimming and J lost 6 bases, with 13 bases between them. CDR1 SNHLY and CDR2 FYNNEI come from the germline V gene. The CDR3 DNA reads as TGTGCCAGCAGTGGGTGGGAGGGCGGTCAGCCCCAGCATTTT. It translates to CASSGWEGGQPQHF.

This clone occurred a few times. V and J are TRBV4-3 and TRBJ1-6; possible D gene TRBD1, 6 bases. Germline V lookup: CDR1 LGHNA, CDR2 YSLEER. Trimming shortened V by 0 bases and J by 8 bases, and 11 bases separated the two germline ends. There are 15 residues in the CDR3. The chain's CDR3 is CASSQEAGADSPLHF. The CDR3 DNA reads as TGCGCCAGCAGCCAAGAGGCAGGGGCGGATTCACCCCTCCACTTT.

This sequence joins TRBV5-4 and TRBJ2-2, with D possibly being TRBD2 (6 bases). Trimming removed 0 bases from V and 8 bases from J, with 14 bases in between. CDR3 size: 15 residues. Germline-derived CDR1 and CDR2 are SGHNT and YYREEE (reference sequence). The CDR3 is CASSLAGSSAGELFF. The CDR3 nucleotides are TGTGCCAGCAGCTTGGCCGGGAGCTCGGCAGGGGAGCTGTTTTTT.